This passage covers 26 T cell receptor beta chains from one sample sequenced in a study of T cells in Graves' hyperthyroidism and ophthalmopathy. Authors of the study amplified TCR beta CDR3 regions from RNA transcripts. Initially, a first-round RT-PCR of the TCR CDR3 employed the HTBI primer set. Via MiXCR, TCRdb re-called the multiplex PCR reads, giving one row per CDR3 protein. The sample holds some 320,000 distinct CDR3 sequences; approximately 15% are singletons and the top ten take 30% to 35%. The sequencing input was blood. Every receptor here comes from a woman in her thirties or forties with Graves' ophthalmopathy.

This clonotype was seen ten or more times. J is TRBJ1-2 and V is TRBV7-9; 8 bases line up with TRBD1. Germline V gives CDR1 SEHNR, CDR2 FQNEAQ (reference sequence). Trimming at V came to 4 bases and at J to 2 bases, leaving 6 bases not matched to a gene. The CDR3 runs to 15 residues. The chain's CDR3 is CASSSGTGGNYGYTF. Here the CDR3 DNA reads TGTGCCAGCAGCTCTGGCACAGGGGGGAACTATGGCTACACCTTC.

The rearrangement links TRBV11-2 to TRBJ2-6, with D hard to call. Germline V gene data show CDR1 as SGHAT and CDR2 as FQNNGV. The CDR3 contains 16 residues. The V end lost 1 base, the J end lost 7 bases, and 14 bases lay between the germline ends. Written as DNA, the CDR3 is TGTGCCAGCAGCTTAGGGATAGCACGAAGTGCCAACGTCCTGACTTTC. It translates to CASSLGIARSANVLTF.

J is TRBJ2-2 and V is TRBV7-2; D uncertain. The CDR3 is made up of 15 amino acids. CDR1 is SGHTA and CDR2 is FQGNSA in the germline V gene. The germline V and J ends were trimmed by 0 bases and 3 bases, with 8 bases remaining between them. This CDR3 is CASSLARAYTGELFF. CDR3 bases: TGTGCCAGCAGCTTAGCACGCGCGTACACCGGGGAGCTGTTTTTT.

This clonotype was detected a few times. This chain uses TRBV20-1 with TRBJ2-2; no clear D. Trimming cost V 2 bases and J 2 bases, with 6 bases left between them. CDR1 and CDR2 from the germline V gene are DFQATT and SNEGSKA (reference sequence). The CDR3 extends over 13 amino acids. This CDR3 is CSARRVNTGELFF. CDR3 nucleotide sequence: TGCAGTGCTAGACGGGTCAACACCGGGGAGCTGTTTTTT.

This clonotype was seen repeatedly, ten times or more. J is TRBJ1-2 and V is TRBV20-1, with D uncertain. This CDR3 spans 13 amino acids. Trimming took 1 base from V and 0 from J, leaving 6 bases between them. Germline values: CDR1 DFQATT, CDR2 SNEGSKA (reference sequence). The CDR3 coding sequence is TGCAGTGCTAGAGGGCCAGCTAACTATGGCTACACCTTC. It encodes CSARGPANYGYTF.

This clonotype was detected ten times or more. The gene calls are TRBV6-1 and TRBJ1-5, with D perhaps matching TRBD1 (5 bases). Deletions cut 9 bases from V and 7 bases from J, with 16 bases between. In germline, CDR1 is MNHNS, CDR2 SASEGT. The CDR3 has 13 residues. The CDR3 nucleotides are TGTGCCAGTAGTCGGCAGGGCGGACAGCCCCAGCATTTT. Protein: CASSRQGGQPQHF.

This clonotype came up a few times. This chain uses TRBV11-2 with TRBJ1-1; the D gene is possibly TRBD1 (6 bases). Germline CDR1 is SGHAT and CDR2 is FQNNGV. Trimming removed 9 bases at V and 5 bases at J, with 16 bases between. The CDR3 runs 13 residues. CDR3 nucleotide sequence: TGTGCCAGTGCGCTCGGGACATCAACTGAAGCTTTCTTT. Amino acid sequence: CASALGTSTEAFF.

This clonotype occurred many times. The V and J genes are TRBV18 and TRBJ1-1; D perhaps matches TRBD1 (5 bases). The CDR3 loop spans 16 amino acids. The germline V gene encodes CDR1 KGHSH and CDR2 LQKENI. V was clipped by 2 bases and J by 2 bases, with 15 bases between them. CDR3 in amino acids: CASSPALTGGNTEAFF. In nucleotides, the CDR3 is TGTGCCAGCTCACCAGCTCTAACAGGAGGAAACACTGAAGCTTTCTTT. Combining the CDR3 with reference TRBV18 and TRBJ1-1 gives the whole variable domain NAGVMQNPRHLVRRRGQEARLRCSPMKGHSHVYWYRQLPEEGLKFMVYLQKENIIDESGMPKERFSAEFPKEGPSILRIQQVVRGDSAAYFCASSPALTGGNTEAFFGQGTRLTVV.

The V call is TRBV7-9, the J call TRBJ1-2, with a possible D match to TRBD1 (5 bases). The CDR3 loop spans 13 amino acids. The ends were cut back, 5 bases at V and 11 bases at J, with 18 bases in the middle. Germline assignment: CDR1 SEHNR and CDR2 FQNEAQ (reference sequence). CDR3 nucleotide sequence: TGTGCCAGCAGCCCCGGGCCCTTGGGGCCTTACACCTTC. Protein product: CASSPGPLGPYTF.

This clonotype was seen at least ten times. The V and J genes are TRBV28 and TRBJ2-3, with 10 bases aligning to TRBD1. This CDR3 comprises 14 residues. Trimming removed 6 bases from V and 4 bases from J; junction bases left unmatched: 4. Looked up from germline, CDR1 is MDHEN and CDR2 is SYDVKM. The DNA of the CDR3 is TGTGCCAGCAGAGGGACAGGGGAGGCAGATACGCAGTATTTT. This translates into CASRGTGEADTQYF.

The J gene is TRBJ1-4, the V gene TRBV7-9, with 12 bases lining up with TRBD1. The junction had 7 bases not matched to a gene; V was cut back by 2 bases and J by 9 bases. Germline V CDR1 and CDR2: SEHNR, FQNEAQ (reference sequence). CDR3 size: 16 residues. The CDR3 protein is CASSLPGGTGGQKLFF. The CDR3 DNA reads as TGTGCCAGCAGCTTACCAGGCGGGACAGGGGGCCAAAAACTGTTTTTT.

Ten or more counts support this clonotype. The rearrangement uses TRBV6-1 and TRBJ1-1, with 7 bases matching TRBD1. The germline gives CDR1 MNHNS, CDR2 SASEGT. The CDR3 loop spans 13 amino acids. Trimming cost V 5 bases and J 5 bases; bases outside gene matches: 5. The CDR3 here is CASSLDRWTEAFF. As DNA, the CDR3 is TGTGCCAGCAGTTTGGACAGGTGGACTGAAGCTTTCTTT.

This clonotype was observed many times. This chain joins TRBV6-1 and TRBJ2-1; 9 bases match TRBD1. The CDR3 is 16 residues long. Trimming at V came to 4 bases and at J to 6 bases, leaving 10 bases not matched to a gene. Germline V lookup: CDR1 MNHNS, CDR2 SASEGT. CDR3: CASSGRTGAISNEQFF. In DNA, the CDR3 is TGTGCCAGCAGTGGGAGGACAGGGGCGATCTCCAATGAGCAGTTCTTC.

The sample holds many counts of this clonotype. V and J are TRBV11-2 and TRBJ2-3; 8 positions agree with TRBD2. CDR1 and CDR2 from the germline V gene are SGHAT and FQNNGV. There are 14 residues in the CDR3. The V gene end was trimmed by 5 bases and the J gene end by 6 bases; junction bases not matched to a gene: 7. As DNA, the CDR3 is TGTGCCAGCAGCATAACTAGCGGCCGGGATACGCAGTATTTT. This codes for CASSITSGRDTQYF.

This clonotype was recorded many times. J is TRBJ1-6 and V is TRBV7-8; no firm D call. This CDR3 region has 17 residues. Trimming cost V 5 bases and J 5 bases, with 19 bases left between them. CDR1 is SGHVS and CDR2 is FQNEAQ in the germline V gene. The CDR3 is CASSTLTASVHNSPLHF. CDR3 sequence (DNA): TGTGCCAGCAGCACCTTGACGGCCTCGGTCCATAATTCACCCCTCCACTTT.

This clonotype was seen ten or more times. V gene TRBV2 combines with J gene TRBJ2-3; D may be TRBD1 (6 bases). The V end was cut by 5 bases, the J end by 2 bases, with 11 bases between. The CDR3 covers 14 residues. Germline CDR1 is SNHLY and CDR2 is FYNNEI. This chain's CDR3 is CASSLQGFTDTQYF. In DNA, the CDR3 is TGTGCCAGCAGTTTACAGGGTTTCACAGATACGCAGTATTTT. The variable domain in full, completed from reference TRBV2 and TRBJ2-3, reads EPEVTQTPSHQVTQMGQEVILRCVPISNHLYFYWYRQILGQKVEFLVSFYNNEISEKSEIFDDQFSVERPDGSNFTLKIRSTKLEDSAMYFCASSLQGFTDTQYFGPGTRLTVL.

This clonotype was detected ten times or more. The gene calls are TRBV6-1 and TRBJ1-5; perhaps TRBD1 as D (6 bases). The germline V gene encodes CDR1 MNHNS and CDR2 SASEGT. V dropped 11 bases and J dropped 0 bases, with 17 bases sitting between them. CDR3 size: 15 residues. The CDR3 is CADLGQIYSNQPQHF. CDR3 nucleotide sequence: TGTGCCGATTTAGGACAGATTTATAGCAATCAGCCCCAGCATTTT.

Ten or more counts support this clonotype. This chain connects TRBV20-1 to TRBJ1-1; the match to TRBD1 covers 7 bases. Germline V lookup: CDR1 DFQATT, CDR2 SNEGSKA (reference sequence). The CDR3 totals 16 residues. Trimming removed 7 bases from V and 0 bases from J; junction bases left unmatched: 14. This CDR3 is CSVPNRGSLMNTEAFF. CDR3 nucleotide sequence: TGCAGTGTCCCGAACAGGGGAAGCCTTATGAACACTGAAGCTTTCTTT.

This clonotype occurred once. A much larger clone is a single base away; this may be a read error. This chain's CDR3 is CASSTWGRVGRDTF. DNA of the CDR3: TGTGCCAGCAGTACCTGGGGCCGAGTGGGTAGGGACACCTTC. J is TRBJ1-2 and V is TRBV6-1, with D possibly matching TRBD1 (5 bases). V lost 5 bases and J 12 bases, leaving 22 bases between the germline ends. CDR1 MNHNS and CDR2 SASEGT come from the germline V gene. The CDR3 covers 14 residues.

This clonotype was observed many times. The chain uses TRBV7-6 and TRBJ2-1, with a tentative D call TRBD2 (5 bases). The length of the CDR3 is 16 residues. Germline V gives CDR1 SGHVS, CDR2 FNYEAQ. Trimming took 2 bases from V and 5 from J, leaving 16 bases between them. The CDR3 is CASSLFSEPGNNEQFF. The CDR3, as DNA: TGTGCCAGCAGCTTATTTAGCGAGCCAGGAAACAATGAGCAGTTCTTC.

The V and J genes are TRBV7-6 and TRBJ2-5; 12 positions agree with TRBD1. The CDR3 has 16 amino acids. J gave up 4 bases and V 2 bases, and 5 bases lay outside the gene matches. The germline CDR1 and CDR2 sequences are SGHVS and FNYEAQ. In DNA form, the CDR3 reads TGTGCCAGCAGCTTAAGGGACAGGGGGCGGACAGAGACCCAGTACTTC. It is translated as CASSLRDRGRTETQYF.

The table lists this clonotype with many counts. This chain links TRBV10-1 with TRBJ2-1; 15 bases align to TRBD2. This CDR3 is 17 amino acids long. V was clipped by 3 bases and J by 8 bases; unmatched bases: 8. The germline CDR1 and CDR2 sequences are WNHNN and SYGVQD (reference sequence). CDR3 sequence (DNA): TGCGCCAGCAGTGACTGGGGACTAGCGGGAGGCCGGGATGAGCAGTTCTTC. Translating gives CASSDWGLAGGRDEQFF.

The chain couples TRBV19 to TRBJ2-1, with 10 bases identical to TRBD2. Trimming cost V 6 bases and J 10 bases; bases outside gene matches: 24. Looked up from germline, CDR1 is LNHDA and CDR2 is SQIVND (reference sequence). The CDR3 has 19 residues. In DNA form, the CDR3 reads TGTGCCAGTAGCTCTCCCTCCGGGACTAGCGCCACCCACAGGGGGGAGCAGTTCTTC. It codes for CASSSPSGTSATHRGEQFF. Full variable domain (missing parts from reference TRBV19 and TRBJ2-1): DGGITQSPKYLFRKEGQNVTLSCEQNLNHDAMYWYRQDPGQGLRLIYYSQIVNDFQKGDIAEGYSVSREKKESFPLTVTSAQKNPTAFYLCASSSPSGTSATHRGEQFFGPGTRLTVL.

The chain combines TRBV6-1 with TRBJ1-2, with a weak D call TRBD1 (5 bases). Germline CDR1 is MNHNS and CDR2 is SASEGT. Trimming removed 6 bases at V and 8 bases at J, with 19 bases between. This CDR3 region has 14 residues. CDR3 bases: TGTGCCAGCAGCCCCCCGGGGCTAGCAGGGGGCTACACCTTC. This encodes CASSPPGLAGGYTF.

This clonotype was detected ten times or more. The genes are TRBV6-1 and TRBJ2-3, with 7 bases lining up with TRBD1. V shed 4 bases, J shed 4 bases, and the junction held 2 bases outside the gene matches. CDR3 length equals 13 residues. Germline V CDR1 and CDR2: MNHNS, SASEGT. DNA for the CDR3: TGTGCCAGCAGTGGGGGGACAGCAGATACGCAGTATTTT. Amino acid sequence: CASSGGTADTQYF.

This clonotype has a count of ten or more. The V gene is TRBV12-3 or TRBV12-4, the J gene TRBJ2-1, with 9 bases lining up with TRBD2. CDR3 length: 19 residues. V shed 1 base and J 0 bases; nucleotides not matched to a gene: 10. The CDR3 loop is CASSLVRGRAPISYNEQFF. Written as DNA, the CDR3 is TGTGCCAGCAGTTTAGTGCGCGGGAGGGCACCTATCTCCTACAATGAGCAGTTCTTC.